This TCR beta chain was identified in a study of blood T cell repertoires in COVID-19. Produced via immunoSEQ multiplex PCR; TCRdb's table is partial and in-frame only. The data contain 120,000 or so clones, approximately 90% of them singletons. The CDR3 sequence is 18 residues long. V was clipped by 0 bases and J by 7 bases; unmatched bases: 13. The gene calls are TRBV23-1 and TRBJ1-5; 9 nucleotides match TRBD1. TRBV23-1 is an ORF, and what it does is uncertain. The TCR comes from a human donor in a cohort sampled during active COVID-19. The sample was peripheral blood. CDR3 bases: TGCGCCAGCAGTCAATCTCAAGAGGGGGACAGGGTTTGGCAGCCCCAGCATTTT. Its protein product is CASSQSQEGDRVWQPQHF.